Sequencing of this TCR beta chain was carried out in a study of T cells in Graves' hyperthyroidism and ophthalmopathy (dated by TCRdb to about 2019). Broadly, across the study: Peripheral blood samples were taken at the time of initial diagnosis, prior to any treatment. To identify TCR V-J signatures that set the groups apart, the researchers used a discovery cohort of about a hundred patients, made up of roughly 45 with Graves' ophthalmopathy and 57 with stable Graves' hyperthyroidism. Prospective prediction of ophthalmopathy was tested in an independent validation cohort consisting of roughly 20 hyperthyroidism patients and more than 15 patients who later progressed to ophthalmopathy. For training and testing, the 100 or so patients in the discovery cohort were randomly divided in a 7:3 ratio. Thyroid tissue and blood T-cell repertoires from six Graves' hyperthyroidism patients were also compared in the study. Once sampling was done, hyperthyroidism patients were given methimazole at a starting dose of 30 mg daily, whereas ophthalmopathy patients were given high-dose intravenous methylprednisolone. According to the paper, TCR Vbeta CDR3 sequencing was carried out on 135 peripheral blood samples, which came from fewer than 50 ophthalmopathy, 80 or so hyperthyroidism and roughly 17 progressor patients.

This clonotype was detected a few times. It has no known antigen specificity. Per-base quality was not reported, and no clone a single base away is much larger than it. The TCR beta CDR3 regions were amplified from RNA transcripts. For the first round of RT-PCR on the TCR CDR3, the HTBI primer set was used together with the Qiagen OneStep RT-PCR kit. The libraries were constructed in a second round of multiplex PCR and then size-selected and purified. Sequencing of the libraries was done on an Illumina HiSeq2000 using paired-end 100 bp reads. On the study's bioinformatics: SOAPnuke was used to process the raw data, throwing out any read that contained adapters or uncalled bases, had a mean Phred below 15, or lacked an exact constant-primer or identifier match. COPE v1.2.5 was used to merge the high-quality paired reads, and each unique nucleotide sequence was defined as a clonotype. MiTCR v1.1 was used to align the clonotypes against IMGT TRBV, TRBD and TRBJ reference segments. The analysis included only V-J combinations with a frequency above 0.0001, which together covered about 99% of the repertoires. The TCS score was defined as the ratio of F50 (clonal expansion) to E x V (chaos), calculated using BLOSUM62-based TCRdist between CDR3 peptides within each V-J. Welch's t-statistics and random forest reduced some 510 V-J features to roughly 13, which were used in a naive Bayes classifier (R e1071). TCRdb reanalyzed the raw reads on its own, using fastp at Q25 for trimming and MiXCR for clone calling, and kept in-frame beta chains. CDR3 protein duplicates are merged, each entry listing the most common genes and DNA. TCRdb, not the authors, supplied the V and J calls. The sample records about 590,000 distinct CDR3 sequences, about 15% of which are singletons. The ten most abundant clones make up around 7.5% of the sample.

From its cysteine to its phenylalanine, the CDR3 spans 16 amino acids. The kept DNA is CDR3 alone, 48 bases in frame from the first base. V is cut by 2 bases and J by 9 bases, and the space between the germline ends is 17 bases. The germline V gene encodes CDR1 SGHTA and CDR2 FQGNSA. Summary of the overall study and its limitations: A 13 V-J signature model separated ophthalmopathy from stable hyperthyroidism, with roughly 88% sensitivity and roughly 81% specificity in cross-validation and 80%/75% in testing. In validation, the model predicted progression to ophthalmopathy with roughly 70% sensitivity and about 72% specificity, a median of roughly seven months before onset. No statistical method was used to fix the sample size in advance, and group allocation was not hidden from the investigators. Most expanded thyroid clonotypes (frequency above 0.001) were also found in blood, which suggests that blood repertoires may mirror thyroid immune responses.

Stable Graves' hyperthyroidism was defined as no progression to ophthalmopathy during 18 months of follow-up. Hyperthyroidism patients were newly diagnosed, had a disease duration of under 2 months, and were aged 18 to 65 years. The study excluded patients with uncontrolled infections, other autoimmune diseases, pregnancy or lactation. Diagnoses were based on clinical symptoms, serum thyroxine and TRAb, thyroid ultrasound and orbital computed tomography. PBMCs were separated from under 11 ml of fresh peripheral blood using Ficoll-Paque density gradient centrifugation. Total RNA was extracted using Trizol reagent, and RNA quality was assessed on an Agilent 2100 Bioanalyzer.

Recombination connected TRBV7-2 to TRBJ1-6, with no reliable assignment of the D segment. Sequencing used blood. This clonotype was obtained from a woman aged 25 to 45 with Graves' hyperthyroidism. The DNA reads TGTGCCAGCAGCTTATTAGGCGGGGTGCCTGGTTCACCCCTCCACTTT. It translates to CASSLLGGVPGSPLHF.